Listed below are T cell receptor beta chains from one sample, sequenced in a study of blood T cell repertoires in COVID-19. The protocol was immunoSEQ multiplex PCR, while the TCRdb copy is restricted to in-frame clones and leaves out a portion. The sample carries roughly 230,000 clones, roughly four fifths recorded once. Sequencing was carried out using PBMCs or T cells enriched from blood (not recorded which). The receptors originated from a woman aged 55-75 years who had recovered from COVID-19. Each CDR3 is given with its conserved first and last residue. A D gene is named only where the DNA matches it firmly. Clone size is shown for a subset of rows, as once, few, many or a class of expanded clone.

clone_size	v_call	d_call	j_call	cdr3_aa	cdr3_nt
.	TRBV5-1	.	TRBJ2-5	CASGKGVETQYF	TGCGCCAGCGGCAAGGGAGTGGAGACCCAGTACTTC
.	TRBV5-6	.	TRBJ2-1	CASSFFAGSRSYNEQFF	TGTGCCAGCAGCTTTTTTGCGGGAAGCCGCTCCTACAATGAGCAGTTCTTC
.	TRBV3-1/TRBV3-2	TRBD2	TRBJ2-1	CASSQGTSGANYNEQFF	TGTGCCAGCAGCCAAGGGACTAGCGGAGCGAACTACAATGAGCAGTTCTTC
.	TRBV4-1	.	TRBJ2-7	CASSLGTSYEQYF	TGCGCCAGCAGCCTGGGGACTTCTTACGAGCAGTACTTC
once	TRBV2	.	TRBJ2-3	CASQRMYTDTQYF	TGTGCCAGCCAGCGTATGTACACAGATACGCAGTATTTT
many	TRBV27	TRBD1	TRBJ1-5	CASSSGQGVFQPQHF	TGTGCCAGCAGTTCGGGACAGGGAGTATTTCAGCCCCAGCATTTT
.	TRBV2	.	TRBJ2-1	CASSEESRGGYNEQFF	TGTGCCAGCAGTGAAGAGTCAAGAGGGGGCTACAATGAGCAGTTCTTC
.	TRBV4-1	TRBD1	TRBJ1-2	CASSPLLDRGRGYTF	TGCGCCAGCAGCCCGCTCCTCGACAGGGGGAGGGGCTACACCTTC
.	TRBV7-8	TRBD2	TRBJ2-1	CASSFPPGLADWGQFF	TGTGCCAGCAGCTTCCCCCCGGGACTAGCGGATTGGGGGCAGTTCTTC
.	TRBV3-1/TRBV3-2	TRBD1	TRBJ1-4	CASSSLPTGATNEKLFF	TGTGCCAGCAGCAGTTTACCCACAGGGGCTACTAATGAAAAACTGTTTTTT
once	TRBV6-5	TRBD1	TRBJ2-7	CASSYLQGTHEQYF	TGTGCCAGCAGTTACCTACAGGGGACCCACGAGCAGTACTTC
once	TRBV3-1/TRBV3-2	.	TRBJ1-5	CASSQVNQPQHF	TGTGCCAGCAGCCAAGTAAATCAGCCCCAGCATTTT
once	TRBV7-2	TRBD1	TRBJ1-6	CASSSSGTGTSPLHF	TGTGCCAGCAGCTCCTCCGGGACAGGGACATCACCCCTCCACTTT
few	TRBV27	TRBD1	TRBJ2-2	CASRLDRGRGGELFF	TGTGCCAGCAGATTGGACAGGGGGAGAGGCGGGGAGCTGTTTTTT
.	TRBV7-9	TRBD1	TRBJ1-2	CASSLGQGVGYGYTF	TGTGCCAGCAGCTTAGGGCAGGGGGTCGGATATGGCTACACCTTC
.	TRBV27	TRBD1	TRBJ2-2	CASSLLGQGPRGELFF	TGTGCCAGCAGTCTTTTAGGACAGGGGCCCAGGGGGGAGCTGTTTTTT